This T cell receptor (beta chain) derives from a study of T-cell reconstitution after alpha-beta-depleted transplantation in children. The CDR3 contains 15 residues. With 4 bases clipped from V and 1 base from J, the junction kept 4 bases outside the gene matches. The germline V gene encodes CDR1 SGHTA and CDR2 FQGNSA. Unique molecular identifiers were incorporated during preparation of the TCRbeta library. TCRdb itself ran the PCR reads through MiXCR, one entry per CDR3 protein. Among some 640,000 distinct CDR3 sequences, over 15% were seen once, and the ten largest hold under 1.2%. This clonotype was counted many times.

Specimen: PBMCs from the stem cell graft donor, collected from the stem cell graft. This clonotype was obtained from a human donor who donated a stem cell graft to a child with acute myeloid leukemia. V and J are TRBV7-2 and TRBJ1-5; 7 nucleotides agree with TRBD1. CDR3: CASSYTGQSNQPQHF. The CDR3 bases are TGTGCCAGCAGCTACACGGGACAGAGCAATCAGCCCCAGCATTTT.